The rows below give T cell receptor beta chains drawn from one sample of a study of regulatory T cells in long-lasting Graves disease. TCRdb re-called the multiplex PCR reads through MiXCR, storing one row per CDR3 protein. The repertoire holds more than 300,000 distinct CDR3 sequences, with around 15% as singletons. The same sample was also used in a study of T cells in Graves' hyperthyroidism and ophthalmopathy.

This specimen was peripheral blood mononuclear cells (PBMCs), taken at new diagnosis, from a patient treated with antithyroid drugs. The receptors shown here come from a woman aged 18-30 years with Graves disease. Each CDR3 is given with its conserved first and last residue. D genes are given only for firm matches. Only some rows state a clone size, as once, few, many or a class for expanded clones.

size	length	V	J	D	DNA	CDR3
many	15	TRBV29-1	TRBJ2-3	TRBD2	TGCAGCGCCATAACTAGCGGGAGGGGCACAGATACGCAGTATTTT	CSAITSGRGTDTQYF
many	13	TRBV6-5	TRBJ2-7	-	TGTGCCAGCAGTTACGTAGAAGGCTACGAGCAGTACTTC	CASSYVEGYEQYF
-	13	TRBV20-1	TRBJ1-1	-	TGCAGTGCGGAGTGGGGGAGTTTCACTGAAGCTTTCTTT	CSAEWGSFTEAFF
many	17	TRBV2	TRBJ2-7	TRBD2	TGTGCCAGCAGTGAACTAGCGGGGGGACCGAGCTCCTACGAGCAGTACTTC	CASSELAGGPSSYEQYF
many	13	TRBV20-1	TRBJ2-1	-	TGCAGTGCTAGAGGCGAGGGGGGGTCTGAGCAGTTCTTC	CSARGEGGSEQFF
many	14	TRBV3-1	TRBJ1-3	TRBD1	TGCGCCAGCAGCCAAGGACAGGGGGGAAACACCATATATTTT	CASSQGQGGNTIYF
-	11	TRBV7-6	TRBJ2-1	-	TGTGCCAGCAGCGGGGGAGGTGACGAGTTCTTC	CASSGGGDEFF
many	14	TRBV7-2	TRBJ2-3	-	TGTGCCAGCAGCCTGCTTTCCTACACAGATACGCAGTATTTT	CASSLLSYTDTQYF
few	12	TRBV7-9	TRBJ1-4	-	TGTGCCAGCAGCTTACAGGGAGGAAAACTGTTTTTT	CASSLQGGKLFF
many	17	TRBV9	TRBJ2-1	-	TGTGCCAGCAGCGTAGCCCCGGCGTCGAGCTCCTACAATGAGCAGTTCTTC	CASSVAPASSSYNEQFF
many	14	TRBV7-9	TRBJ2-1	-	TGTGCCAGCAGCGACATTCTAGCAAAAGATGAGCAGTTCTTC	CASSDILAKDEQFF
-	15	TRBV7-8	TRBJ1-4	-	TGTGCCAGCAGCCCACCGGTTGTCCTGGAAGAAAAACTGTTTTTT	CASSPPVVLEEKLFF
few	16	TRBV19	TRBJ1-3	-	TGTGCCAGTAGTCCGGTTTTTGGCCTCTCTGGAAACACCATATATTTT	CASSPVFGLSGNTIYF
-	15	TRBV10-2	TRBJ2-1	TRBD1	TGCGCCAGCAGTGAGGGGGACAGGGAAACGGGTGAGCAGTTCTTC	CASSEGDRETGEQFF
few	21	TRBV2	TRBJ2-3	TRBD2	TGTGCCAGCAGGAGCATCCTGAGACTAGCGGGAAGTGCGGCTGTCACAGATACGCAGTATTTT	CASRSILRLAGSAAVTDTQYF
-	13	TRBV30	TRBJ2-1	TRBD2	TGTGCCGGGACTAGCGGGAGTAGTAATGAGCAGTTCTTC	CAGTSGSSNEQFF
many	14	TRBV13	TRBJ2-2	TRBD2	TGTGCCAGCAGCCGAGCGGGAGGTGCCGGGGAGCTGTTTTTT	CASSRAGGAGELFF
many	12	TRBV3-1	TRBJ2-7	-	TGTGCCAGCAGCCAAGATATCAGGAAGCAGTACTTC	CASSQDIRKQYF
many	14	TRBV3-1	TRBJ2-7	-	TGTGCCAGCAGCCAAGCCATCCGTCTCGGACAGCAGTACTTC	CASSQAIRLGQQYF
many	15	TRBV6-2/TRBV6-3	TRBJ2-1	-	TGTGCCAGCAGTGATGGACAGTTGAATTACAATGAGCAGTTCTTC	CASSDGQLNYNEQFF
-	13	TRBV28	TRBJ1-5	-	TGTGCCAGCACATCAGGGGCGGATCAGCCCCAGCATTTT	CASTSGADQPQHF
few	17	TRBV7-2	TRBJ1-1	-	TGTGCCAGCAGCTTAGTTTGGAGGGGAGGGCCGAACACTGAAGCTTTCTTT	CASSLVWRGGPNTEAFF
-	15	TRBV3-1	TRBJ2-7	TRBD2	TGTGCCAGCAGCCAAAGACTAGCGGTCTCCTACGAGCAGTACTTC	CASSQRLAVSYEQYF
-	16	TRBV9	TRBJ2-1	TRBD2	TGTGCCAGCAGTGCCGGGACTAGCGGGGGGTACAATGAGCAGTTCTTC	CASSAGTSGGYNEQFF
few	13	TRBV2	TRBJ2-7	TRBD2	TGTGCCAGCACGCGGGGGGGCAGGGACGAGCAGTACTTC	CASTRGGRDEQYF
few	14	TRBV7-6	TRBJ1-4	-	TGTGCCAGCAGCCAATACCGGGGGGAGGGAAAACTGTTTTTT	CASSQYRGEGKLFF
few	14	TRBV20-1	TRBJ1-1	-	TGCAGTGCCCAGATACCCAACTTGAACACTGAAGCTTTCTTT	CSAQIPNLNTEAFF
many	15	TRBV28	TRBJ2-1	-	TGTGCCAGCACCCCCGGACAAATTTCCTACAATGAGCAGTTCTTC	CASTPGQISYNEQFF
-	17	TRBV11-2	TRBJ2-1	TRBD2	TGTGCCAGCAGCCATTATAGCGGGAGGCCATCCTACAATGAGCAGTTCTTC	CASSHYSGRPSYNEQFF
many	12	TRBV2	TRBJ2-6	-	TGTGCCAGCAAGGCTGGGGCCAACGTCCTGACTTTC	CASKAGANVLTF
many	15	TRBV20-1	TRBJ2-1	TRBD1	TGCAGTGCTAGAGATGAGGACAGGGGCAACAATGAGCAGTTCTTC	CSARDEDRGNNEQFF
many	17	TRBV6-4	TRBJ2-7	TRBD2	TGTGCCAGCACCCGCGGGGTGGCGGGAGGGCCTCCGAACGAGCAGTACTTC	CASTRGVAGGPPNEQYF
-	14	TRBV5-1	TRBJ2-3	TRBD1	TGCGCCAGCAGCCCGGACAGGGCTCAAGATACGCAGTATTTT	CASSPDRAQDTQYF
-	16	TRBV6-9	TRBJ2-2	TRBD2	TGTGCCAGCAGTTACTCAGGGACTAGTATCACCGGGGAGCTGTTTTTT	CASSYSGTSITGELFF
few	15	TRBV19	TRBJ1-1	-	TGTGCCAGTAGTCTTACCTCAGGGGCGGGCACTGAAGCTTTCTTT	CASSLTSGAGTEAFF
-	15	TRBV6-1	TRBJ2-6	-	TGTGCCAGCAGTGAAGTGAGCTCTGGGGCCAACGTCCTGACTTTC	CASSEVSSGANVLTF
many	16	TRBV12-3/TRBV12-4	TRBJ1-1	TRBD1	TGTGCCAGCAGTTTTCTATCCGGGACAGGGAACACTGAAGCTTTCTTT	CASSFLSGTGNTEAFF
many	13	TRBV7-2	TRBJ2-5	TRBD2	TGTGCCAGCAGCCTCGGACTAGTTGAGACCCAGTACTTC	CASSLGLVETQYF
many	15	TRBV28	TRBJ1-1	-	TGTGCCAGCAGTCTCGAACAGGGCTTGAACACTGAAGCTTTCTTT	CASSLEQGLNTEAFF
many	16	TRBV24-1	TRBJ2-5	-	TGTGCCACCAGTGACATTTCCCACCTTAAGACGGAGACCCAGTACTTC	CATSDISHLKTETQYF
few	14	TRBV20-1	TRBJ1-5	TRBD1	TGCAGTGCTAGACCTCAGGGGGGCAATCAGCCCCAGCATTTT	CSARPQGGNQPQHF
few	13	TRBV19	TRBJ2-3	-	TGTGCCAGTACAGGGGGGAGCACAGATACGCAGTATTTT	CASTGGSTDTQYF
-	14	TRBV2	TRBJ2-7	TRBD2	TGTGCCACCGGTACTAGCGGGGCGAACTACGAGCAGTACTTC	CATGTSGANYEQYF
many	18	TRBV6-1	TRBJ2-3	TRBD2	TGTGCCAGCAGTGAAAAGGGCGGCGGGGGATCTAGCACAGATACGCAGTATTTT	CASSEKGGGGSSTDTQYF
many	17	TRBV2	TRBJ2-3	TRBD1	TGTGCCAGCAGTTTGTCCGGGACAGGGGGCAGGACAGATACGCAGTATTTT	CASSLSGTGGRTDTQYF
-	14	TRBV19	TRBJ1-1	TRBD1	TGTGCCAGTAGGAGGGACAGGGGGCCTACTGAAGCTTTCTTT	CASRRDRGPTEAFF
many	13	TRBV28	TRBJ2-7	TRBD1	TGTGCCAGCACCGGGACAGATCTTGGCGAGCAGTACTTC	CASTGTDLGEQYF
-	11	TRBV6-1	TRBJ2-1	-	TGTGCCAGCAAAGGTACCCTCCTTGGGTTCTTC	CASKGTLLGFF